This T cell receptor beta chain was captured in a study of blood T cell repertoires in COVID-19 (TCRdb year 2020). Concerning the study at large: Samples covering the acute and convalescent phases of COVID-19 were provided by collaborators in the United States, Italy and Spain. Where available, HLA class I and class II types were obtained from metadata supplied by the sample provider rather than from assay-based typing. Nearly every sample came with metadata listing a de-identified subject ID, COVID-19 status, age in years and sex. The repertoires were released in a freely available public database meant as a resource for research on the immune response to SARS-CoV-2. The prospective study material was composed of cDNA or gDNA derived from T cells, B-cell-depleted T cells, or PBMCs. Samples came from the ongoing ImmuneRACE study (first 160 participants) plus 1,254 subjects from 6 global collaborators. Subjects who had been exposed to COVID-19, were actively infected with it, or had recovered from it provided the deeply sampled blood TCRbeta repertoires that made up the dataset.

The CDR3 measures 16 amino acids from cysteine to phenylalanine. Solely the CDR3 DNA is kept, with 48 bases framed from the first base. What the research found in general, with its limitations: The amount of clinical and demographic metadata varied by source and participant and was provided uncurated.

TCRbeta CDR3 regions were amplified from genomic DNA using the immunoSEQ Assay, a bias-controlled multiplex PCR. Turning to the authors' computational methods: The number of nucleated cells in each sample was estimated from the amplification of reference gene primers within the assay. To quantify the absolute abundance of each unique TCRbeta CDR3 rearrangement, sequence reads were collapsed and filtered. For each sample, productive Simpson clonality was calculated as the square root of Simpson's diversity index over productive rearrangements. TCRdb carries this immuneACCESS record with in-frame sequences only. Its versions omit some clonotypes, under half of them owing to an unresolved V gene in the studies checked, with the rest unexplained. Clonal size and the V and J genes are those of that table, whereas D and trimming came from the DNA. The sample yields some 170,000 clones; around 76% were counted once. The ten largest clones capture about 8.4% of the sample.

Whole blood was collected in K2EDTA tubes by collaborating institutions according to the institutions' own protocols. For TCRbeta analysis, collaborators shipped samples as frozen whole blood, isolated PBMCs, or DNA extracted from either of those sample types. As for this clone: Its specific antigen is unknown. Within one base of it there is no much larger clone, and no base qualities were kept.

This receptor was obtained from a woman in her 70s with acute or convalescent COVID-19. The V and J genes are TRBV12-1 and TRBJ2-5; TRBD1, the table's D call, was not compared with the DNA. TRBV12-1 is labeled a pseudogene. Sample: peripheral blood. The DNA reads TGTGCCAGCAGCTTTGCGGAGACAGGGGTAGGAGAGACCCAGTACTTC. This gives the protein CASSFAETGVGETQYF.